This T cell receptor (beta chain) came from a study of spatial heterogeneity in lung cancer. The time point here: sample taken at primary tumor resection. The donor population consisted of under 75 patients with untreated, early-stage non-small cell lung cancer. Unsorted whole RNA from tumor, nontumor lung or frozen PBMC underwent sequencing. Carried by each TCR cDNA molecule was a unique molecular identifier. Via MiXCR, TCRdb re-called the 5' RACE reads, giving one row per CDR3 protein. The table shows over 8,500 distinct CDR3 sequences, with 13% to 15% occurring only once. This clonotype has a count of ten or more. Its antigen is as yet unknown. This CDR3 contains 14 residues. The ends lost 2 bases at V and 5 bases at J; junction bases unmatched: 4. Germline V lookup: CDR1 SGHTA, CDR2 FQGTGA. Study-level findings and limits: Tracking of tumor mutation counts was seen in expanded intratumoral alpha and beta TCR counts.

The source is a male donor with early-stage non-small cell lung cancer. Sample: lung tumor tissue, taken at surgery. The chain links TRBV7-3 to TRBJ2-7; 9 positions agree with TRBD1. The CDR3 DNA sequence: TGTGCCAGCAGCTTAGGGACAGGGCGTGACGAGCAGTACTTC. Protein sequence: CASSLGTGRDEQYF.